These T cell receptor beta chains were read from a single sample in a study of CD8 T cells in Susac syndrome. TCRdb analysed the immunoSEQ multiplex PCR reads with MiXCR anew, one entry per CDR3 protein. This sample has a few hundred thousand distinct CDR3 sequences; about 91% occur once, and the top ten carry roughly 0.2%. The sequenced sample was CD8+ T cells from PBMCs. The receptors were sampled from a human donor with multiple sclerosis. CDR3s include the opening cysteine and the closing phenylalanine or tryptophan.

V	J	CDR3
TRBV27	TRBJ2-7	CASSQRWATYEQYF
TRBV19	TRBJ2-3	CASGSGPRGDTQYF
TRBV9	TRBJ1-6	CASSVWGNQNSPLHF
TRBV7-3	TRBJ2-1	CASSSYPGGREQFF
TRBV9	TRBJ2-5	CASSGLAGGETQYF
TRBV2	TRBJ2-7	CASSERIGFYEQYF
TRBV7-9	TRBJ1-5	CASSLDPWPQHF
TRBV4-3	TRBJ1-1	CASSQGSDKLNTEAFF
TRBV27	TRBJ1-6	CASSLLRAGISLANSPLHF
TRBV12-3/TRBV12-4	TRBJ2-7	CASSLAATLYEQYF
TRBV20-1	TRBJ2-1	CSATQQDPAYNEQFF
TRBV7-9	TRBJ2-2	CASSPFTGELFF
TRBV9	TRBJ2-3	CASSEDYGRTQYF
TRBV4-3	TRBJ2-1	CASSTRLAGGEEQFF
TRBV28	TRBJ2-5	CASSRGGEETQYF
TRBV27	TRBJ2-7	CASSFSAGESSYEQYF
TRBV28	TRBJ1-5	CASSLILSSSNQPQHF